The rows below give T cell receptor beta chains drawn from one sample of a study of shared clonotypes between healthy human individuals. This table comes from immunoSEQ multiplex PCR, and its TCRdb copy is limited to in-frame clones, with some not included. The repertoire includes about 490,000 clones, almost 80% of them detected once, and about 12% sits in the top ten. The material sequenced was PBMCs. Receptors were obtained from a woman aged 40 to 50 in good health. Some clones in this sample may be carry-over from other donors' samples. Both conserved end residues are part of each CDR3. Each record gives: J gene, clone size, CDR3 length, D gene, V gene, CDR3 protein, CDR3 DNA. The D gene is left open where the match is weak. For some rows the clone size is stated as once, few or many, or as a class when expanded; others skip it.

j_call: TRBJ2-2
clone_size: .
cdr3_length: 12
d_call: .
v_call: TRBV5-1
cdr3_aa: CASSYSTGELFF
cdr3_nt: TGCGCCAGCAGCTACAGCACCGGGGAGCTGTTTTTT

j_call: TRBJ2-3
clone_size: .
cdr3_length: 16
d_call: TRBD2
v_call: TRBV7-3
cdr3_aa: CASSTGTSGSTDTQYF
cdr3_nt: TGTGCCAGCAGCACCGGGACTAGCGGGAGCACAGATACGCAGTATTTT

j_call: TRBJ2-5
clone_size: .
cdr3_length: 16
d_call: TRBD2
v_call: TRBV5-1
cdr3_aa: CASSLGVSGRLETQYF
cdr3_nt: TGCGCCAGCAGCTTGGGGGTTAGCGGGAGGCTAGAGACCCAGTACTTC

j_call: TRBJ2-7
clone_size: .
cdr3_length: 15
d_call: TRBD2
v_call: TRBV2
cdr3_aa: CASTAPAGGSYEQYF
cdr3_nt: TGTGCCAGCACCGCACCAGCGGGGGGTTCCTACGAGCAGTACTTC

j_call: TRBJ2-5
clone_size: few
cdr3_length: 16
d_call: .
v_call: TRBV7-9
cdr3_aa: CASSYGNDLYQETQYF
cdr3_nt: TGTGCCAGCAGCTATGGGAACGATTTGTACCAAGAGACCCAGTACTTC

j_call: TRBJ2-5
clone_size: .
cdr3_length: 14
d_call: .
v_call: TRBV5-1
cdr3_aa: CASSLAGLFETQYF
cdr3_nt: TGCGCCAGCAGCTTGGCCGGTCTTTTTGAGACCCAGTACTTC

j_call: TRBJ2-7
clone_size: .
cdr3_length: 14
d_call: .
v_call: TRBV7-9
cdr3_aa: CASSLMSDSYEQYF
cdr3_nt: TGTGCCAGCAGCTTAATGAGTGACTCCTACGAGCAGTACTTC

j_call: TRBJ2-5
clone_size: many
cdr3_length: 13
d_call: TRBD2
v_call: TRBV30
cdr3_aa: CACSGMQGETQYF
cdr3_nt: TGTGCCTGTAGCGGGATGCAAGGAGAGACCCAGTACTTC

j_call: TRBJ2-5
clone_size: few
cdr3_length: 19
d_call: TRBD2
v_call: TRBV7-2
cdr3_aa: CASSRQGASSGRGWETQYF
cdr3_nt: TGTGCCAGCAGCAGACAGGGGGCGTCTAGCGGGAGGGGTTGGGAGACCCAGTACTTC

j_call: TRBJ2-5
clone_size: .
cdr3_length: 13
d_call: .
v_call: TRBV18
cdr3_aa: CASSPTVQETQYF
cdr3_nt: TGTGCCAGCTCACCGACAGTCCAAGAGACCCAGTACTTC

j_call: TRBJ1-1
clone_size: .
cdr3_length: 12
d_call: .
v_call: TRBV7-2
cdr3_aa: CASRPRDTAWFF
cdr3_nt: TGTGCCAGCAGACCCCGGGACACCGCGTGGTTCTTT

j_call: TRBJ1-2
clone_size: few
cdr3_length: 13
d_call: .
v_call: TRBV19
cdr3_aa: CASSTRQNYGYTF
cdr3_nt: TGTGCCAGTAGTACTAGACAGAACTATGGCTACACCTTC

j_call: TRBJ2-1
clone_size: few
cdr3_length: 14
d_call: .
v_call: TRBV5-4
cdr3_aa: CASSLPDSYNEQFF
cdr3_nt: TGTGCCAGCAGCTTGCCGGACTCCTACAATGAGCAGTTCTTC

j_call: TRBJ2-7
clone_size: .
cdr3_length: 14
d_call: .
v_call: TRBV9
cdr3_aa: CASSVDAREGEQYF
cdr3_nt: TGTGCCAGCAGCGTAGATGCCAGAGAAGGCGAGCAGTACTTC

j_call: TRBJ2-7
clone_size: .
cdr3_length: 17
d_call: TRBD2
v_call: TRBV5-1
cdr3_aa: CASSANFGTSGTYEQYF
cdr3_nt: TGCGCCAGCAGCGCCAATTTCGGGACTAGCGGAACCTACGAGCAGTACTTC

j_call: TRBJ2-3
clone_size: .
cdr3_length: 15
d_call: TRBD2
v_call: TRBV7-8
cdr3_aa: CASSYIAGGTDTQYF
cdr3_nt: TGTGCCAGCAGCTACATAGCGGGGGGCACAGATACGCAGTATTTT

j_call: TRBJ2-7
clone_size: few
cdr3_length: 14
d_call: TRBD2
v_call: TRBV7-8
cdr3_aa: CASSGGLAGGSLDF
cdr3_nt: TGTGCCAGCAGCGGGGGACTAGCGGGAGGATCACTGGACTTC

j_call: TRBJ2-4
clone_size: few
cdr3_length: 14
d_call: .
v_call: TRBV9
cdr3_aa: CASSVDAGRNIQYF
cdr3_nt: TGTGCCAGCAGCGTAGATGCAGGGAGGAACATTCAGTACTTC

j_call: TRBJ1-1
clone_size: .
cdr3_length: 14
d_call: .
v_call: TRBV9
cdr3_aa: CASSVTSGGTEAFF
cdr3_nt: TGTGCCAGCAGCGTCACTTCGGGGGGTACTGAAGCTTTCTTT

j_call: TRBJ2-3
clone_size: .
cdr3_length: 12
d_call: .
v_call: TRBV2
cdr3_aa: CASSELADTQYF
cdr3_nt: TGTGCCAGCAGTGAACTGGCGGATACGCAGTATTTT

j_call: TRBJ2-3
clone_size: once
cdr3_length: 14
d_call: TRBD2
v_call: TRBV10-3
cdr3_aa: CAASGGAGLDTQYF
cdr3_nt: TGTGCCGCTAGCGGGGGGGCTGGTTTAGATACGCAGTATTTT

j_call: TRBJ1-2
clone_size: .
cdr3_length: 12
d_call: .
v_call: TRBV28
cdr3_aa: CASSLNRVGYTF
cdr3_nt: TGTGCCAGCAGTCTGAACAGGGTTGGCTACACCTTC

j_call: TRBJ2-1
clone_size: .
cdr3_length: 18
d_call: TRBD2
v_call: TRBV6-7
cdr3_aa: CARQTPQYAGGLYNEQFF
cdr3_nt: TGTGCCAGACAAACCCCGCAGTATGCGGGAGGACTCTACAATGAGCAGTTCTTC

j_call: TRBJ1-6
clone_size: .
cdr3_length: 14
d_call: .
v_call: TRBV7-2
cdr3_aa: CASSLGDWSSPLHF
cdr3_nt: TGTGCCAGCAGCTTGGGGGACTGGAGTTCACCCCTCCACTTT

j_call: TRBJ1-1
clone_size: .
cdr3_length: 16
d_call: .
v_call: TRBV5-1
cdr3_aa: CASSLASGPENTEAFF
cdr3_nt: TGCGCCAGCAGCTTGGCCTCAGGGCCCGAGAACACTGAAGCTTTCTTT

j_call: TRBJ1-2
clone_size: .
cdr3_length: 15
d_call: TRBD1
v_call: TRBV5-1
cdr3_aa: CASSRATTGEGGYTF
cdr3_nt: TGCGCCAGCAGCCGAGCCACGACAGGGGAAGGTGGCTACACCTTC

j_call: TRBJ2-3
clone_size: many
cdr3_length: 15
d_call: TRBD2
v_call: TRBV9
cdr3_aa: CASSVFLAGVDTQYF
cdr3_nt: TGTGCCAGCAGCGTTTTCCTAGCGGGAGTGGATACGCAGTATTTT

j_call: TRBJ2-7
clone_size: .
cdr3_length: 17
d_call: .
v_call: TRBV11-2
cdr3_aa: CASSLGWAADLSYEQYF
cdr3_nt: TGTGCCAGCAGCTTAGGATGGGCGGCAGACCTCTCCTACGAGCAGTACTTC

j_call: TRBJ2-7
clone_size: .
cdr3_length: 16
d_call: .
v_call: TRBV27
cdr3_aa: CASSPTPGGSSYEQYF
cdr3_nt: TGTGCCAGCAGCCCCACGCCAGGGGGGAGCTCCTACGAGCAGTACTTC

j_call: TRBJ2-7
clone_size: .
cdr3_length: 15
d_call: TRBD2
v_call: TRBV11-2
cdr3_aa: CASSLAGGGSYEQYF
cdr3_nt: TGTGCCAGCAGCTTAGCGGGAGGGGGCTCCTACGAGCAGTACTTC

j_call: TRBJ2-3
clone_size: .
cdr3_length: 13
d_call: .
v_call: TRBV18
cdr3_aa: CASSPNGPDTQYF
cdr3_nt: TGTGCCAGCTCACCAAACGGTCCAGATACGCAGTATTTT

j_call: TRBJ1-4
clone_size: .
cdr3_length: 16
d_call: .
v_call: TRBV28
cdr3_aa: CASNRPRGGSNEKLFF
cdr3_nt: TGTGCCAGCAACCGCCCCCGGGGGGGATCTAATGAAAAACTGTTTTTT

j_call: TRBJ2-7
clone_size: .
cdr3_length: 20
d_call: TRBD2
v_call: TRBV7-8
cdr3_aa: CASRRTGYRTSGAREGEQYF
cdr3_nt: TGTGCCAGCAGGCGTACAGGGTACAGGACTAGCGGGGCCAGGGAGGGCGAGCAGTACTTC

j_call: TRBJ2-1
clone_size: .
cdr3_length: 13
d_call: .
v_call: TRBV2
cdr3_aa: CASNRVRENEQFF
cdr3_nt: TGTGCCAGTAACCGGGTCCGGGAAAATGAGCAGTTCTTC